This TCR beta chain was captured by sequencing in a study of blood T cells in healthy people across ages. This CDR3 has 14 amino acids. The ends lost 1 base at V and 8 bases at J; junction bases unmatched: 9. Germline values: CDR1 DFQATT, CDR2 SNEGSKA (reference sequence). The authors ran a second PCR of about 6 to 11 cycles using a sample-barcoded 5' primer and a J-beta primer mix. Each cDNA molecule received a tag from a template-switch adaptor that had 12 random nucleotides. TCRdb re-called the 5' RACE reads with MiXCR, one entry per CDR3 protein. The profile shows about 970,000 distinct CDR3 sequences, 51% of them singletons. Whole-study findings and limits: Diversity was higher, and naive CD4+ cells more numerous, in long-lived donors than in aged donors.

Drawing of peripheral blood yielded ten milliliters from each donor. Concerning this clonotype itself: Its specificity is not known.

The rearrangement uses TRBV20-1 and TRBJ2-3; 7 nucleotides line up with TRBD2. This sequence was found in a woman aged 60 to 75 in good health. Sequenced material: blood. The CDR3 nucleotides read TGCAGTGCTAGAGTTCGGCGGGAGAACCCTACGCAGTATTTT. It encodes CSARVRRENPTQYF.